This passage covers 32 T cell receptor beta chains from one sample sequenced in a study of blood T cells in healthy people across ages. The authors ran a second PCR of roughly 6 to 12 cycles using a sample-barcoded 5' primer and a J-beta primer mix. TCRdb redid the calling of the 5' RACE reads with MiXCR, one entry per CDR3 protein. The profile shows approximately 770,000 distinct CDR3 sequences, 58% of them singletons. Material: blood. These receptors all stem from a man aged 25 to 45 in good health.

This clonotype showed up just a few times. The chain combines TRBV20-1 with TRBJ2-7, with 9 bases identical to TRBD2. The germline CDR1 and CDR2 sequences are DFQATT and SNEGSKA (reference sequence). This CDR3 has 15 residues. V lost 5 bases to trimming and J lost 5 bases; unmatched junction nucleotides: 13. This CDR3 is CSASRTSVVSHEQYF. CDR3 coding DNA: TGCAGTGCTTCAAGGACTAGCGTGGTATCCCACGAGCAGTACTTC.

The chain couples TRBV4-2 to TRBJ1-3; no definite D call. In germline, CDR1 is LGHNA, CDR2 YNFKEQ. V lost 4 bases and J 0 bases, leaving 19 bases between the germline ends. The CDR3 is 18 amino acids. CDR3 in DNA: TGTGCCAGCAGCCCAAGGTCAGGCCCCGGGTACTCTGGAAACACCATATATTTT. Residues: CASSPRSGPGYSGNTIYF.

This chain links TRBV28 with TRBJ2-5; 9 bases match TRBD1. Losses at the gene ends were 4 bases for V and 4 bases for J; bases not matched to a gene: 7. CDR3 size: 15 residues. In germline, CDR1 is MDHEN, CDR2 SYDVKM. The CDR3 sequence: CASSSLGQGSETQYF. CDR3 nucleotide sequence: TGTGCCAGCAGTTCCTTAGGACAGGGGTCAGAGACCCAGTACTTC. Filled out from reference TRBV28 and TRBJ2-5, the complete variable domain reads DVKVTQSSRYLVKRTGEKVFLECVQDMDHENMFWYRQDPGLGLRLIYFSYDVKMKEKGDIPEGYSVSREKKERFSLILESASTNQTSMYLCASSSLGQGSETQYFGPGTRLLVL.

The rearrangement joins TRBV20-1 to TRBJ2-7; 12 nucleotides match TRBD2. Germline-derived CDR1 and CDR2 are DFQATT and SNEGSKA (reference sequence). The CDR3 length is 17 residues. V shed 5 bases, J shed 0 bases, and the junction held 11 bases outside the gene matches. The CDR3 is CSAPSFLAGGYSYEQYF. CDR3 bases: TGCAGTGCTCCGAGCTTTCTAGCGGGAGGGTACTCCTACGAGCAGTACTTC.

The CDR3 loop reads CASSSPPPSMNTEAFF. CDR3 in DNA: TGTGCCAGCAGCTCCCCCCCTCCTTCCATGAACACTGAAGCTTTCTTT. The rearrangement uses TRBV7-9 and TRBJ1-1; D is unclear. Trimming removed 4 bases from V and 0 bases from J, with 15 bases in between. The CDR3 has 16 amino acids. Per the germline V gene, CDR1 is SEHNR and CDR2 is FQNEAQ (reference sequence).

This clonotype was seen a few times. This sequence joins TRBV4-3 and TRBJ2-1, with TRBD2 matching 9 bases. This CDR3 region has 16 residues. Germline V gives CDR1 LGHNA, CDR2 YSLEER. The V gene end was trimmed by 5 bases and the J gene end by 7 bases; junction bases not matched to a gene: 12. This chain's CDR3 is CASSTSRSGRYNEQFF. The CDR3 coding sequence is TGCGCCAGCAGCACCAGCCGGAGCGGGAGGTATAATGAGCAGTTCTTC.

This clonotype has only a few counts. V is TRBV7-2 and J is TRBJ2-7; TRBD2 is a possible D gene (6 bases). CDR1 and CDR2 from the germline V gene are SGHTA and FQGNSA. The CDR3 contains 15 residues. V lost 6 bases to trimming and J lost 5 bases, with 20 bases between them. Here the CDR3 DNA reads TGTGCCAGCAGGACCCAGAGCACCGGAGGGCACGAGCAGTACTTC. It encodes CASRTQSTGGHEQYF.

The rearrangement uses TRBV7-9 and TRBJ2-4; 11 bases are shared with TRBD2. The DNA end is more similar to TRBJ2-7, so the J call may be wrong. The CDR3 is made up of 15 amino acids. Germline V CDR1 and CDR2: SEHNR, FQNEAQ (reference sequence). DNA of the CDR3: TGTGCCAGCAGCCACCTACTAGCGGGAGACTACGAGCAGTACTTC. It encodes CASSHLLAGDYEQYF.

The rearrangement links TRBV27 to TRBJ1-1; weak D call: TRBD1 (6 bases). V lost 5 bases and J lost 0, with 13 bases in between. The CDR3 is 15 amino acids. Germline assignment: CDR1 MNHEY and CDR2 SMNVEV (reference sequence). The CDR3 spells CASSTQGTMNTEAFF. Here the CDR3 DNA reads TGTGCCAGCAGTACACAGGGCACTATGAACACTGAAGCTTTCTTT.

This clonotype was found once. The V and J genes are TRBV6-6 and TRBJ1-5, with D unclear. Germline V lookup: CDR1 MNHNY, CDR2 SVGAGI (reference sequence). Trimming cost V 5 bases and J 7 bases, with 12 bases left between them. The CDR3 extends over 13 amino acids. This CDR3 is CASSPSVRQPQHF. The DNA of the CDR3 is TGTGCCAGCAGTCCTTCTGTTCGACAGCCCCAGCATTTT.

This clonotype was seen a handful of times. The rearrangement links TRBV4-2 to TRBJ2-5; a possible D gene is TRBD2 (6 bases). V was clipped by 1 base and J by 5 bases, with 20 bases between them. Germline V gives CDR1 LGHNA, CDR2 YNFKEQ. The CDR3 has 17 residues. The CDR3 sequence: CASSQGEAVRLAETQYF. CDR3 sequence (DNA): TGTGCCAGCAGCCAAGGTGAGGCGGTGCGGCTAGCGGAGACCCAGTACTTC.

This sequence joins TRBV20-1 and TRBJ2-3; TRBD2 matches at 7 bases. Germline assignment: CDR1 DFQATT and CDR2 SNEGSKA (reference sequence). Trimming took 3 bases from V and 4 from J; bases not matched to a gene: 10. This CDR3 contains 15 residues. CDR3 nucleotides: TGCAGTGCTAGTCGCGGGAGTTATTCCGCAGATACGCAGTATTTT. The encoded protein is CSASRGSYSADTQYF.

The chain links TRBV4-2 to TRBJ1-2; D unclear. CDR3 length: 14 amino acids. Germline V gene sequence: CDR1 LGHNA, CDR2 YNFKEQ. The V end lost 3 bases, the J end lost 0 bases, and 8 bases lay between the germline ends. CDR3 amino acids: CASSHGNANYGYTF. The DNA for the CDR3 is TGTGCCAGCAGCCATGGCAACGCTAACTATGGCTACACCTTC.

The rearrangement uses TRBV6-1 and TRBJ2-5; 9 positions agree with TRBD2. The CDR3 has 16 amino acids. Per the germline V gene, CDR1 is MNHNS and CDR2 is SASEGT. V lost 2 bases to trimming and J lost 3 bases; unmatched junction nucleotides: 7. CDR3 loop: CASSEILAGREETQYF. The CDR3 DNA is TGTGCCAGCAGTGAAATCCTAGCGGGACGGGAAGAGACCCAGTACTTC.

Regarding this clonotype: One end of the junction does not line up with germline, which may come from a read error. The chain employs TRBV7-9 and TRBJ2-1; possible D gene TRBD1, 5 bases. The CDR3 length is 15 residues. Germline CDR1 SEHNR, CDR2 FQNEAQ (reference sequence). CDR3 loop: CASSIAGWQHNEQFF. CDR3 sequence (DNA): TGTGCCAGCAGCATAGCAGGGTGGCAGCACAATGAGCAGTTCTTC.

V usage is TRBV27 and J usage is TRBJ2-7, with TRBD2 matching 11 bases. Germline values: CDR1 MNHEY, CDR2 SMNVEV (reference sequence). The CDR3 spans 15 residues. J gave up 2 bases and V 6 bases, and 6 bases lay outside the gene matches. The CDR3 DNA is TGTGCCAGCAGGCTAGCGGGAGGAGTAACCTACGAGCAGTACTTC. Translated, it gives CASRLAGGVTYEQYF.

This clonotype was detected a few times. In nucleotides, the CDR3 is TGTGCCAGCAGCGCCCTTCGGGCCTGGGTCTATGGCTACACCTTC. It yields the protein CASSALRAWVYGYTF. This chain connects TRBV7-2 to TRBJ1-2; no clear D gene. V was cut by 5 bases and J by 4 bases, with 17 bases left in between. The germline V gene encodes CDR1 SGHTA and CDR2 FQGNSA. The CDR3 runs 15 residues.

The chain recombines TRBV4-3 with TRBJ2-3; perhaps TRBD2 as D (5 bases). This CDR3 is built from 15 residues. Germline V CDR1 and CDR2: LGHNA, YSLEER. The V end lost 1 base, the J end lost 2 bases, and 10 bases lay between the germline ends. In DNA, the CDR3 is TGCGCCAGCAGCCAAGCAGCGGTTAACACAGATACGCAGTATTTT. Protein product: CASSQAAVNTDTQYF.

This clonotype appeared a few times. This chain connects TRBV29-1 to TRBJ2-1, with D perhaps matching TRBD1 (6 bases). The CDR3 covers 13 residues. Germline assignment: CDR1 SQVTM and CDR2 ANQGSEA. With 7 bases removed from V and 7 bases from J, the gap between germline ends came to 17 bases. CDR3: CSATQGPGNEQFF. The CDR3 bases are TGCAGCGCGACACAGGGTCCGGGGAATGAGCAGTTCTTC.

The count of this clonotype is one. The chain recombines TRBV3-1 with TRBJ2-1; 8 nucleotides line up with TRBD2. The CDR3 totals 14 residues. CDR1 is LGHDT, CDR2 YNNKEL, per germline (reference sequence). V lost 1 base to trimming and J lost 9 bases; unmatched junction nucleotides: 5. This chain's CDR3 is CASSQASSGLEQFF. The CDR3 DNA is TGTGCCAGCAGCCAAGCGTCTAGCGGGCTTGAGCAGTTCTTC.

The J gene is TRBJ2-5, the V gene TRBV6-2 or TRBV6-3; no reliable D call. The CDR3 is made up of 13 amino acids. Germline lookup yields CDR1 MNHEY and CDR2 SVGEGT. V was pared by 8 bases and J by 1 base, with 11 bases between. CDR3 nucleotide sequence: TGTGCCAGCCTCCGGCAGGTCCAAGAGACCCAGTACTTC. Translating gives CASLRQVQETQYF.

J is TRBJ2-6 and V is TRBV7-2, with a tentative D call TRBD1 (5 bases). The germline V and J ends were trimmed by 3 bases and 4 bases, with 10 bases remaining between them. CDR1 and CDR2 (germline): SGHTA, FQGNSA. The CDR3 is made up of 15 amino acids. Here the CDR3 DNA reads TGTGCCAGCAGCTTTCAGGGCTTCGGGGCCAACGTCCTGACTTTC. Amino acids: CASSFQGFGANVLTF.

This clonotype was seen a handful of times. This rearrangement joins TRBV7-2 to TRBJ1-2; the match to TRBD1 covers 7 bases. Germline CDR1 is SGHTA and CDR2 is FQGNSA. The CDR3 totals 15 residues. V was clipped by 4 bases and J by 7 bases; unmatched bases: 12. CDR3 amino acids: CASSSSSRQGVGYTF. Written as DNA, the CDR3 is TGTGCCAGCAGCTCCTCTTCCCGACAGGGTGTTGGCTACACCTTC.

The CDR3: CSVGPQVGQPQHF. CDR3 DNA: TGCAGCGTGGGACCCCAGGTGGGTCAGCCCCAGCATTTT. This chain connects TRBV29-1 to TRBJ1-5, with D possibly TRBD1 on 5 matching bases. Between the trimmed V and J ends, which lost 6 bases and 6 bases, there was a span of 15 bases. Looked up from germline, CDR1 is SQVTM and CDR2 is ANQGSEA. This CDR3 spans 13 amino acids.

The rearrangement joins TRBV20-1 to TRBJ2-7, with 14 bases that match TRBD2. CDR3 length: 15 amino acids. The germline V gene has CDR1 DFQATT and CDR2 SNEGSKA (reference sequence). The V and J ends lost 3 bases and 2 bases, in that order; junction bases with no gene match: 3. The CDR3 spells CSASAGLAGAYEQYF. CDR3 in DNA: TGCAGTGCTAGTGCGGGACTAGCGGGGGCCTACGAGCAGTACTTC.

In DNA, the CDR3 is TGTGCCAGCAGCTTAGCCTCCGCCTTAGCGGGGGGGCCTTACACCGGGGAGCTGTTTTTT. Protein product: CASSLASALAGGPYTGELFF. The chain is built from TRBV7-2 and TRBJ2-2, with 11 bases fitting TRBD2. The CDR3 length is 20 residues. Germline assignment: CDR1 SGHTA and CDR2 FQGNSA. The trim removed 0 bases at V and 3 bases at J, leaving 12 bases unmatched.

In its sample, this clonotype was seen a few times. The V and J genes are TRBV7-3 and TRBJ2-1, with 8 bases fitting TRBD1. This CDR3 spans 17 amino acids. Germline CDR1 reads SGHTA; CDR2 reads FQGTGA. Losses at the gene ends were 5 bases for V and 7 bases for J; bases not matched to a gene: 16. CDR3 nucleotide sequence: TGTGCCAGCAGCCCCGGTCCCATTCAGGGGGCCGGAAATGAGCAGTTCTTC. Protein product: CASSPGPIQGAGNEQFF.

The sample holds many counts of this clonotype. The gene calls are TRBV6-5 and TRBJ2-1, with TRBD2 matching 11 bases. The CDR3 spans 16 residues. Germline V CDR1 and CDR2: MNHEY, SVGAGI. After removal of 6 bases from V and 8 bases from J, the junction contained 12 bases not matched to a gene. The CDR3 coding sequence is TGTGCCAGCAGCCTCACGGGACTAGCGGCAATCTATGAGCAGTTCTTC. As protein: CASSLTGLAAIYEQFF.

CDR3 coding DNA: TGCAGTGCTAGGGGGACTCATGGCTACACCTTC. Translated: CSARGTHGYTF. The V and J genes are TRBV20-1 and TRBJ1-2, with D maybe TRBD1 (5 bases). With 3 bases removed from V and 6 bases from J, the gap between germline ends came to 8 bases. The CDR3 has 11 residues. CDR1 DFQATT and CDR2 SNEGSKA come from the germline V gene (reference sequence).

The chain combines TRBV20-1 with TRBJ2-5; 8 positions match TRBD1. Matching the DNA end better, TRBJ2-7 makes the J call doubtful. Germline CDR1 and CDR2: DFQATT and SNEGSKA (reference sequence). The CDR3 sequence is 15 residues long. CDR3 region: CSANPVTGQDYEQYF. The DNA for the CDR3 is TGCAGTGCAAATCCCGTAACGGGACAGGATTACGAGCAGTACTTC.

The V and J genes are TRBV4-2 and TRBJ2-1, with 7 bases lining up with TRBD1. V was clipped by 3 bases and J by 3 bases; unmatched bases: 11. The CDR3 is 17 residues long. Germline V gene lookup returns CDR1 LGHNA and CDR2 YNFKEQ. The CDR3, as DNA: TGTGCCAGCAGCCAGGAAAGGGGGCTTAACTACTACAATGAGCAGTTCTTC. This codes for CASSQERGLNYYNEQFF.

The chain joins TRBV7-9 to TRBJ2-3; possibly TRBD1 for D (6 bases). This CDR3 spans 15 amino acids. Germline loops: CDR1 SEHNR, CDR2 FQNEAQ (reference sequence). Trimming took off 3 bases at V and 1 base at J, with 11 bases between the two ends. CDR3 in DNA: TGTGCCAGCAGCTTCAGGGGAAGAGGCACAGATACGCAGTATTTT. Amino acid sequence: CASSFRGRGTDTQYF.